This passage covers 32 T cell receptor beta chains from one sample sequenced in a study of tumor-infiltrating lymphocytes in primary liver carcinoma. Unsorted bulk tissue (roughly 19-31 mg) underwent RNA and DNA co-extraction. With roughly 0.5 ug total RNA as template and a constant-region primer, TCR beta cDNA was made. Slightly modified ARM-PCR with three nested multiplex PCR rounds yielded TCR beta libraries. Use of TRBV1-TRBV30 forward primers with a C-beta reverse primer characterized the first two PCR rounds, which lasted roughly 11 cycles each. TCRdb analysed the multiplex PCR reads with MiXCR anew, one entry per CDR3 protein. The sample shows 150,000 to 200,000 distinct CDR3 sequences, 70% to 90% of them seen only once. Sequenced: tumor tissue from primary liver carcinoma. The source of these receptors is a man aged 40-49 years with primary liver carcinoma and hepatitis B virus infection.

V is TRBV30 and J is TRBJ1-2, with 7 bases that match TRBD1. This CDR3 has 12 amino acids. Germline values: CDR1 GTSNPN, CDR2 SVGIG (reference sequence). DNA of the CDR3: TGTGTTAGGAGGGACAGTCACTATGGCTACACCTTC. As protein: CVRRDSHYGYTF.

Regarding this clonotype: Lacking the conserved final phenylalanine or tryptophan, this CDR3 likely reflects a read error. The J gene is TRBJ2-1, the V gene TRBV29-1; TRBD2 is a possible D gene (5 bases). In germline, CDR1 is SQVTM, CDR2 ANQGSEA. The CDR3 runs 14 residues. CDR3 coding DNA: TGCAACGTTGAACTAGAACAAAGATACAATGAGCAGTTCTCC. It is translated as CNVELEQRYNEQFS.

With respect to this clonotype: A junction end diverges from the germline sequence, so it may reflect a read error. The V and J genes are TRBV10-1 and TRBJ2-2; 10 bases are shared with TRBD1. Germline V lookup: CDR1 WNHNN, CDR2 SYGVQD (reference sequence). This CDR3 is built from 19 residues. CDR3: CASSELSGTGASNTGELFF. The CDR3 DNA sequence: TGCGCCAGCAGTGAACTATCGGGGACAGGGGCAAGTAACACCGGGGAGTTGTTTTTT.

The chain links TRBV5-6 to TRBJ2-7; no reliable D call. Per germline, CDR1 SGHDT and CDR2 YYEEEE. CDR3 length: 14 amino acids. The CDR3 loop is CTTSLWGSSYEQYF. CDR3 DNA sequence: TGTACCACCAGCTTATGGGGAAGCTCCTACGAGCAGTACTTC.

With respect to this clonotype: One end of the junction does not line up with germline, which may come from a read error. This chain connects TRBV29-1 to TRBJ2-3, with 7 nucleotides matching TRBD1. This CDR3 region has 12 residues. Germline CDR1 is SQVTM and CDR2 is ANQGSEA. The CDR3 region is CSVHRGTDTQYF. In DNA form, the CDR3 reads TGCAGCGTACACAGGGGCACAGATACGCAGTATTTC.

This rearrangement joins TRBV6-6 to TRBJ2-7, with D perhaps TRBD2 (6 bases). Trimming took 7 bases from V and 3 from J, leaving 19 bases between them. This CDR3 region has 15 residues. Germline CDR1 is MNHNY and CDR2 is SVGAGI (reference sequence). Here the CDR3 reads CASNQSEGLGYEQYF. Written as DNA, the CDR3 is TGTGCCAGCAACCAGTCAGAGGGACTTGGCTACGAGCAGTACTTC.

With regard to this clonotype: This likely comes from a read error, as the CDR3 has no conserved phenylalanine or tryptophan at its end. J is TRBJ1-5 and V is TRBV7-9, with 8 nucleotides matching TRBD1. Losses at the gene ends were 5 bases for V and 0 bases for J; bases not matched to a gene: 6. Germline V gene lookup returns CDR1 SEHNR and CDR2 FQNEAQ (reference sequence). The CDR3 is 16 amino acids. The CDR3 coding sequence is TGTGCCAGCAGCCACGGACAGGGAGATAGCAATCAGCCCCAGCATTCT. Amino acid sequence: CASSHGQGDSNQPQHS.

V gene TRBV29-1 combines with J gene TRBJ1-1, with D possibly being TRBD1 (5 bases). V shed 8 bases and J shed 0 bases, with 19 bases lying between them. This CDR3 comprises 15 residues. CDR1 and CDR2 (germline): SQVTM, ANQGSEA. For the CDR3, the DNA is TGCAGCATTCGTAGGGGTTGGGGGATGAACACTGAAGCTTTCTTT. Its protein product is CSIRRGWGMNTEAFF.

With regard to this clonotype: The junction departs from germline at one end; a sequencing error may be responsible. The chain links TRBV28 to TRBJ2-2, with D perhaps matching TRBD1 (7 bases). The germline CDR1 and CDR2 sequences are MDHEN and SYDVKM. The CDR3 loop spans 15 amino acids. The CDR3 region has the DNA TGTGCCTGCAGTCCACCGAGACAGGGAGGCGGGGAGCTGTTTTTT. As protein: CACSPPRQGGGELFF. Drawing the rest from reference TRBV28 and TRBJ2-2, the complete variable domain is DVKVTQSSRYLVKRTGEKVFLECVQDMDHENMFWYRQDPGLGLRLIYFSYDVKMKEKGDIPEGYSVSREKKERFSLILESASTNQTSMYLCACSPPRQGGGELFFGEGSRLTVL.

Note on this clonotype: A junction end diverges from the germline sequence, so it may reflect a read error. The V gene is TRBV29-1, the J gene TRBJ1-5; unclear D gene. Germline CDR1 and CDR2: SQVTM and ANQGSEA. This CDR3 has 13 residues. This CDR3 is CSVVGQSNPLQHF. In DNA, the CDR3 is TGCAGTGTTGTTGGTCAATCCAATCCGCTCCAGCATTTT.

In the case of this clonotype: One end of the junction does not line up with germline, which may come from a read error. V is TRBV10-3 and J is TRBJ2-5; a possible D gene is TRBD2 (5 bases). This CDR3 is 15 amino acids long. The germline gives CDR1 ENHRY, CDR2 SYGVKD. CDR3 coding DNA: TGCGCCATCAGTGCGGTCTCGGGGTCCCAAAAGACCCAGTACTTC. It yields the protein CAISAVSGSQKTQYF.

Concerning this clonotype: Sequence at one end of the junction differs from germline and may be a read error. CDR3 amino acids: CATSDPGTGLTNVQFF. CDR3 DNA sequence: TGTGCCACCAGTGATCCCGGGACAGGGTTAACGAATGTGCAGTTCTTC. The genes are TRBV24-1 and TRBJ2-1, with TRBD1 matching 9 bases. The germline CDR1 and CDR2 sequences are KGHDR and SFDVKD. This CDR3 spans 16 amino acids.

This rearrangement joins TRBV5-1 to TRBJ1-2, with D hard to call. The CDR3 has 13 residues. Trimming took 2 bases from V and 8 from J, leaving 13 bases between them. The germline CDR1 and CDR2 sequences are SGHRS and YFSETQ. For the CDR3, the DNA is TGCGCCAGCAGCTTTCGGCTTGGTGAAGGCTACACCTTC. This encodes CASSFRLGEGYTF.

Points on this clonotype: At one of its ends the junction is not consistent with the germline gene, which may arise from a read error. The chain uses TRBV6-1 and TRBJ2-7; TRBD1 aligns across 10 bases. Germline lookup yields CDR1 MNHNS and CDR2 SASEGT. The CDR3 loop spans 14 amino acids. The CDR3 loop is CASQGTGVPYEQYF. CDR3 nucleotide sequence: TGTGCCAGCCAAGGGACAGGGGTCCCCTACGAACAGTACTTC.

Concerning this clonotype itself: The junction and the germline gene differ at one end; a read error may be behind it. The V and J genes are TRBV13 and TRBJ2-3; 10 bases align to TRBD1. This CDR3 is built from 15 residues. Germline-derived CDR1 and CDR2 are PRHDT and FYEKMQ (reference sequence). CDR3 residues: CANSHGTGGTDTQYF. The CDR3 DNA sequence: TGTGCCAACAGCCATGGGACAGGGGGCACAGATACGCAGTATTTT.

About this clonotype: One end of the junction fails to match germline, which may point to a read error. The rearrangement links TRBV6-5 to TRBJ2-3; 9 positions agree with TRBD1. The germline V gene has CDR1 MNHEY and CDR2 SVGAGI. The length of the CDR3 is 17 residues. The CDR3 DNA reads TGTGCCAGCAGTTATGGTCGTACAGGGGGCCTCACAGATATGCAGTATTTT. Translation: CASSYGRTGGLTDMQYF.

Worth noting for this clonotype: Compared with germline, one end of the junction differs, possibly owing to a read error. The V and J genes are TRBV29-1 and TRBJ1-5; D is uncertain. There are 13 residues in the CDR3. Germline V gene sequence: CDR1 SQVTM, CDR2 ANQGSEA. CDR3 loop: CSAGGRANQSQNF. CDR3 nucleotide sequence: TGCAGCGCCGGAGGGCGAGCGAATCAGTCCCAGAATTTT.

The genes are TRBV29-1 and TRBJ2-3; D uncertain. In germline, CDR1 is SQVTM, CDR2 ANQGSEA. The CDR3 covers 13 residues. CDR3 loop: CDVGQIRADTQYF. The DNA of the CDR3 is TGCGACGTTGGTCAGATTCGGGCAGATACGCAGTATTTT.

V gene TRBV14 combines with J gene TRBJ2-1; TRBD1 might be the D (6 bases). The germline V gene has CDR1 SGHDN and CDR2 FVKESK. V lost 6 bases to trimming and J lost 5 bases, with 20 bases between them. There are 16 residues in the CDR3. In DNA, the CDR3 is TGTGCCAGCAGTACCGTACAGGGATGGGTAAACAATGAGCAGTTCTTC. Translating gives CASSTVQGWVNNEQFF.

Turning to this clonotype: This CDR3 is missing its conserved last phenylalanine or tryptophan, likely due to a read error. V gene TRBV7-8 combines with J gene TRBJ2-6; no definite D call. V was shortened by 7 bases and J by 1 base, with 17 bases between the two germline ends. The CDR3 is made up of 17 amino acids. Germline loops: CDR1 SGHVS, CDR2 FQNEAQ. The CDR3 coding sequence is TGTGCCAGCAACTCTACGGTAACGCAATCTGGGGCCAACGTCCTGACTTTA. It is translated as CASNSTVTQSGANVLTL.

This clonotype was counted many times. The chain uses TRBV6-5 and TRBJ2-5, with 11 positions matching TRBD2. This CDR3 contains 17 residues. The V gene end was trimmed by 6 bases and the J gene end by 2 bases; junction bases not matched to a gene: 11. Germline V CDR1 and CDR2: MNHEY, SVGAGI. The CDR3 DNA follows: TGTGCCAGCAGCGCGGACACTAGCGGGGGACTTCAAGAGACCCAGTACTTC. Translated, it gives CASSADTSGGLQETQYF.

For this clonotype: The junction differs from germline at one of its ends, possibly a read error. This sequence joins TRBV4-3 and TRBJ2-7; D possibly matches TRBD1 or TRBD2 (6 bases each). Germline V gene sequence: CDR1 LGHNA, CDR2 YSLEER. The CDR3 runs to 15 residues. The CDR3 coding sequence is TGTGGCAGCAGCCAAGATAGGGGGACGGGAGACGAGCAGTACTTC. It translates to CGSSQDRGTGDEQYF.

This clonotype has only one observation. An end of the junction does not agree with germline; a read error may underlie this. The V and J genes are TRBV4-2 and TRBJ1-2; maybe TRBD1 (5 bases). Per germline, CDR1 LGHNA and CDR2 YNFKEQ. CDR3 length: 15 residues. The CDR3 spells CTSSQDVQGFYGYSF. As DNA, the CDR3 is TGTACCAGCAGCCAAGATGTCCAGGGTTTCTATGGCTACAGCTTC.

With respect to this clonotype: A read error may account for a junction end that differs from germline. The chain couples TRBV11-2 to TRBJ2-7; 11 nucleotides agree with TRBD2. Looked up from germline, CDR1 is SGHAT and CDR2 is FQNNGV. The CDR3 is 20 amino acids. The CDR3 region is CDSILREGRTSGLSSYEHYF. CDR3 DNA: TGTGACAGCATCTTGAGGGAGGGGAGGACTAGCGGGCTCAGCTCCTACGAGCATTACTTC.

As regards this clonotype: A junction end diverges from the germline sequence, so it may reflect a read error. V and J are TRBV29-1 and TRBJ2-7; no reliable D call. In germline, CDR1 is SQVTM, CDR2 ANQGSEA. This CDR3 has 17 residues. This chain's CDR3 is CSILGRFYGPPSYEHYF. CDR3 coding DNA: TGCAGCATCCTAGGGCGCTTCTACGGACCCCCCTCCTACGAGCATTACTTC.

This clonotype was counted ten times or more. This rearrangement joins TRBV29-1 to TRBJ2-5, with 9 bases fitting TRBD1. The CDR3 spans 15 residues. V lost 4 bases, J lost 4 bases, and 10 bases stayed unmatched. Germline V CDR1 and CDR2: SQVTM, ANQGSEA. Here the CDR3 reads CSVVLHGTGRETQYF. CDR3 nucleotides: TGCAGCGTTGTTCTCCACGGGACAGGGAGAGAGACCCAGTACTTC. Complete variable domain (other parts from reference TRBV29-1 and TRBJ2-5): SAVISQKPSRDICQRGTSLTIQCQVDSQVTMMFWYRQQPGQSLTLIATANQGSEATYESGFVIDKFPISRPNLTFSTLTVSNMSPEDSSIYLCSVVLHGTGRETQYFGPGTRLLVL.

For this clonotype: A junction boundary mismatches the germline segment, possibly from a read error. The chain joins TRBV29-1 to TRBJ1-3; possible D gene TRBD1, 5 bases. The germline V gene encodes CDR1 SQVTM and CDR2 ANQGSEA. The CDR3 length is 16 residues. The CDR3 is CSVEYSRGVGGNTIYF. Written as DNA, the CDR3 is TGCAGCGTTGAATATAGTCGGGGGGTAGGAGGAAATACCATATATTTT.

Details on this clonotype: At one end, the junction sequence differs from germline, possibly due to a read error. The CDR3 protein is CASIVPGTSGTKNIQYF. The CDR3 coding sequence is TGTGCCAGCATCGTTCCCGGAACTAGCGGGACCAAAAATATTCAGTACTTC. The rearrangement joins TRBV11-1 to TRBJ2-4; 10 bases are a match to TRBD2. The CDR3 has 17 residues. Germline assignment: CDR1 SGHAT and CDR2 FQDESV (reference sequence). The full variable domain, completed using reference TRBV11-1 and TRBJ2-4, is EAEVAQSPRYKITEKSQAVAFWCDPISGHATLYWYRQILGQGPELLVQFQDESVVDDSQLPKDRFSAERLKGVDSTLKIQPAELGDSAMYLCASIVPGTSGTKNIQYFGAGTRLSVL.

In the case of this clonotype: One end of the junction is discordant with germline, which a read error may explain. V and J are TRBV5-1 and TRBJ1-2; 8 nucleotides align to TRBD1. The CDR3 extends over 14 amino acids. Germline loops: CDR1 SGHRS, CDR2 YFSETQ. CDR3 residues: CASSPWAGGDGYTF. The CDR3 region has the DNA TGCGCCAGCAGCCCTTGGGCAGGGGGCGATGGCTACACGTTC.

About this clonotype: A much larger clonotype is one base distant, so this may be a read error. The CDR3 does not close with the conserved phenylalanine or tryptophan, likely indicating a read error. CDR3: CASRDGAEQETQYY. CDR3 DNA: TGTGCCAGCCGGGACGGGGCTGAGCAAGAGACCCAGTACTAC. The V and J genes are TRBV28 and TRBJ2-5, with D perhaps matching TRBD1 or TRBD2 (5 bases each). With 8 bases removed from V and 2 bases from J, the gap between germline ends came to 15 bases. The CDR3 spans 14 residues. Per germline, CDR1 MDHEN and CDR2 SYDVKM.

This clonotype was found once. The chain's CDR3 is CSLPPQHSGNTIYF. The CDR3 DNA follows: TGCAGCCTTCCTCCACAGCACTCTGGAAACACCATATATTTT. The rearrangement links TRBV29-1 to TRBJ1-3; D uncertain. Germline values: CDR1 SQVTM, CDR2 ANQGSEA. The V end lost 8 bases, the J end lost 0 bases, and 14 bases lay between the germline ends. This CDR3 spans 14 amino acids.

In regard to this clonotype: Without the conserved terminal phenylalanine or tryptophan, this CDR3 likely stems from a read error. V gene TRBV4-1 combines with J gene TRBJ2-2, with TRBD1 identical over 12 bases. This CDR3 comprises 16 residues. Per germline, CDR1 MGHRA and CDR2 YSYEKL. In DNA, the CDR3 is TGCGCCAGCAGCGCGGGGACAGGGGGCGATACCGGGAAGCTGTTTATT. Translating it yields CASSAGTGGDTGKLFI.